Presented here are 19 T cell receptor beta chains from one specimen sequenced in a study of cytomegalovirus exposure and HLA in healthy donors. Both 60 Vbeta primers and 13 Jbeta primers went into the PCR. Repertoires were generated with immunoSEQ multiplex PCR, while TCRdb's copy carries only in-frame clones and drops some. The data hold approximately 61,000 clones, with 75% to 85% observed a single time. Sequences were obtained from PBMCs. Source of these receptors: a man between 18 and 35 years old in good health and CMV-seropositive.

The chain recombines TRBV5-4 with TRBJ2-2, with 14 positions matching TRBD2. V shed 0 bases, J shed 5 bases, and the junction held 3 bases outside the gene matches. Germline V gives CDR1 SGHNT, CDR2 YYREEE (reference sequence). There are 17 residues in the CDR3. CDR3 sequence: CASSLGLAGGYTGELFF. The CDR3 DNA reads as TGTGCCAGCAGCTTGGGACTAGCGGGAGGGTATACCGGGGAGCTGTTTTTT. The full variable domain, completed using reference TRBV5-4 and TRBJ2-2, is ETGVTQSPTHLIKTRGQQVTLRCSSQSGHNTVSWYQQALGQGPQFIFQYYREEENGRGNFPPRFSGLQFPNYSSELNVNALELDDSALYLCASSLGLAGGYTGELFFGEGSRLTVL.

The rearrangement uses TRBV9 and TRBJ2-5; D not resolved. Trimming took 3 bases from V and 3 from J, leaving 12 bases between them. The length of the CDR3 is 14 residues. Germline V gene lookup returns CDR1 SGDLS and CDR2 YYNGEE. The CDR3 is CASSAPRLEETQYF. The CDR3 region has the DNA TGTGCCAGCAGCGCTCCCCGACTGGAAGAGACCCAGTACTTC.

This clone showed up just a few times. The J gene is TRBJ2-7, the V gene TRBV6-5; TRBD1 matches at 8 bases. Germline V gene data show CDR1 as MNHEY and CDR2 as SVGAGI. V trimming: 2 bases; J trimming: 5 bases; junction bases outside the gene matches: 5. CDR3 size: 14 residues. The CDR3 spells CASSYGQGADEQYF. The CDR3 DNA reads TGTGCCAGCAGTTACGGGCAGGGGGCGGACGAGCAGTACTTC.

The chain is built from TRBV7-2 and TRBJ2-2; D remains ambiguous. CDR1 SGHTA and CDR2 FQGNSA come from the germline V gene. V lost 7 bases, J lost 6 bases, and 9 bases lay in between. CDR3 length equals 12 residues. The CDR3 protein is CASTPGPGELFF. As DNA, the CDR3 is TGTGCCAGCACACCAGGCCCCGGGGAGCTGTTTTTT.

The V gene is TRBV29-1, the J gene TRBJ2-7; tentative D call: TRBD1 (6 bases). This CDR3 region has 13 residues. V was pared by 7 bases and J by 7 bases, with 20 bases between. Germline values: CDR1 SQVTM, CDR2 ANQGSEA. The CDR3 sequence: CSASTGDTREQYF. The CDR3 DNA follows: TGCAGCGCTTCGACAGGAGATACGAGGGAGCAGTACTTC.

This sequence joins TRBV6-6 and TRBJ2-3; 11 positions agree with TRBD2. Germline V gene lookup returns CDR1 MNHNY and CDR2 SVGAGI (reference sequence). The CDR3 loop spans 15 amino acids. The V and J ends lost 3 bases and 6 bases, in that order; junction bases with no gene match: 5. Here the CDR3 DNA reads TGTGCCAGCAGTTATATAGCGGGGGGGCGCGATACGCAGTATTTT. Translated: CASSYIAGGRDTQYF.

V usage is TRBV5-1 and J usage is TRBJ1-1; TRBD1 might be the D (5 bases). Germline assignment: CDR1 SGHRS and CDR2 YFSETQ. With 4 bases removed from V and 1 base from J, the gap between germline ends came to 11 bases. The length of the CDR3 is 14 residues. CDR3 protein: CASSQSQGNTEAFF. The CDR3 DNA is TGCGCCAGCAGCCAGTCCCAGGGGAACACTGAAGCTTTCTTT.

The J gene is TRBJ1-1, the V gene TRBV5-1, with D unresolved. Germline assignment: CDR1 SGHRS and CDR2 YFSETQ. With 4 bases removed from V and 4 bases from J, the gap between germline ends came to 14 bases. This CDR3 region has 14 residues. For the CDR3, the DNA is TGCGCCAGCAGCCTAGCCTCGGCGGGCACTGAAGCTTTCTTT. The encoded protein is CASSLASAGTEAFF.

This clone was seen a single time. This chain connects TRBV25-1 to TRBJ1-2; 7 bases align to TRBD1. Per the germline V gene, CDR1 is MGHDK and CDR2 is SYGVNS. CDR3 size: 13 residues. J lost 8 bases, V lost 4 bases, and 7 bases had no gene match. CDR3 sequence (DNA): TGTGCCAGCAGTGTGCACCAGGGGGGAGGCTACACCTTC. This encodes CASSVHQGGGYTF.

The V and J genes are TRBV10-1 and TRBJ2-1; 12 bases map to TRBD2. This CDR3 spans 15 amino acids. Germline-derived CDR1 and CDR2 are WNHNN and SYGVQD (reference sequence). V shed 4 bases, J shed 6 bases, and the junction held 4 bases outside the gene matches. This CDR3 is CASSALTSGGNEQFF. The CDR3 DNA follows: TGCGCCAGCAGTGCGTTGACTAGCGGGGGCAATGAGCAGTTCTTC.

CDR3 nucleotide sequence: TGTGCCAGTAGTCAGGGGGGGGGACAGGGTTCGTTCTTC. As protein: CASSQGGGQGSFF. V and J are TRBV19 and TRBJ2-1; 9 nucleotides align to TRBD1. The CDR3 contains 13 residues. The trim removed 5 bases at V and 15 bases at J, leaving 11 bases unmatched. CDR1 is LNHDA and CDR2 is SQIVND in the germline V gene (reference sequence).

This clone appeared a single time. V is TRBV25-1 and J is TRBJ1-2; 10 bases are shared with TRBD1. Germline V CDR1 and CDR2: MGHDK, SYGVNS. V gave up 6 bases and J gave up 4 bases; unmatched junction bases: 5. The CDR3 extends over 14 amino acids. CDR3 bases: TGTGCCAGCAGCCACCGGGACAGGGGCTATGGCTACACCTTC. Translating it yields CASSHRDRGYGYTF.

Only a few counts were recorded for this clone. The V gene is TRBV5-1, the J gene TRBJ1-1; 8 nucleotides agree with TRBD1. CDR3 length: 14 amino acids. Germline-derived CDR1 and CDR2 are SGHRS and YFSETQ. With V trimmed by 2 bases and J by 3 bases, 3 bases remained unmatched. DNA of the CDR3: TGCGCCAGCAGCTTAAACAGGGGGGACACTGAAGCTTTCTTT. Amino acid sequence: CASSLNRGDTEAFF.

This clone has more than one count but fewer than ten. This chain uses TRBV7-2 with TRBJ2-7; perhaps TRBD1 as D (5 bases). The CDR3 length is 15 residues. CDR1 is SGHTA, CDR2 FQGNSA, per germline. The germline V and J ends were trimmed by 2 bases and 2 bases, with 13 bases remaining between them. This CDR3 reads CASSLTQVLPYEQYF. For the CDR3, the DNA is TGTGCCAGCAGCTTAACACAGGTACTACCCTACGAGCAGTACTTC.

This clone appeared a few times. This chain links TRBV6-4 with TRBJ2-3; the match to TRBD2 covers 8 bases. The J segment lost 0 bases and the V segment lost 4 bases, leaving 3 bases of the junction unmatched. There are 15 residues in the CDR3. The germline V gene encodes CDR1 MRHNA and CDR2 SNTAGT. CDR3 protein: CASSAQRGSTDTQYF. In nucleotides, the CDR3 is TGTGCCAGCAGTGCCCAGCGGGGGAGCACAGATACGCAGTATTTT.

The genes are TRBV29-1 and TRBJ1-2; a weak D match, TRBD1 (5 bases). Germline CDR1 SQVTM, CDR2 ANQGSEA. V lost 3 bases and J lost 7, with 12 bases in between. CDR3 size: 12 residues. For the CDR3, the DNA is TGCAGCGTTGACGCAGGGCGGGGTGGCTACACCTTC. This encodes CSVDAGRGGYTF.

CDR3 sequence reads: CASSTLGSGGGPGELFF. CDR3 bases: TGTGCCAGCAGCACCCTTGGTAGCGGGGGGGGCCCCGGGGAGCTGTTTTTT. This sequence joins TRBV4-2 and TRBJ2-2; TRBD2 aligns across 11 bases. Germline V gene lookup returns CDR1 LGHNA and CDR2 YNFKEQ. J gave up 6 bases and V 5 bases, and 11 bases lay outside the gene matches. The CDR3 is 17 amino acids.

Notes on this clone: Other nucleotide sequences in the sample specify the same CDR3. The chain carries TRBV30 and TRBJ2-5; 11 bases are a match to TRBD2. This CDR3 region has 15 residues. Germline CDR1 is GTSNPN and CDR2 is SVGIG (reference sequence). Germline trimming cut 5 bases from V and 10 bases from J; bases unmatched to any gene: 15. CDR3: CAWQVTSGAAYGQYF. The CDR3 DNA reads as TGTGCCTGGCAAGTGACTAGCGGGGCGGCCTATGGCCAGTACTTC.

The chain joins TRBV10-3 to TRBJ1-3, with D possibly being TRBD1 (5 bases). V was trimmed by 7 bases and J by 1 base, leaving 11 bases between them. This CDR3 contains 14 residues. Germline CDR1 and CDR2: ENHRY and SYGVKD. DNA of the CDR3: TGTGCCATCAATAGTCAGGGTTCTGGAAACACCATATATTTT. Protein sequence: CAINSQGSGNTIYF.